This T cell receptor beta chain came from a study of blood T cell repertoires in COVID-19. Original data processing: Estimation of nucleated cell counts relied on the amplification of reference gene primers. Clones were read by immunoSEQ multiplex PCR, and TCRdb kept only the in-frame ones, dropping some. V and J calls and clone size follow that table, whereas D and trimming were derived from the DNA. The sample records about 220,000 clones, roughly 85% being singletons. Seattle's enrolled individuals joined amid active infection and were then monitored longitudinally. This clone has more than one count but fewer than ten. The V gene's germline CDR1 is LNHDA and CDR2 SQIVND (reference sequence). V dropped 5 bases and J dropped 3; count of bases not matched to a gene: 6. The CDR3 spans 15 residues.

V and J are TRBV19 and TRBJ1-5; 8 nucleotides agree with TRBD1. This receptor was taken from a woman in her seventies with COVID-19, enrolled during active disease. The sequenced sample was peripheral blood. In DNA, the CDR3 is TGTGCCAGTAGTGCCGGGACAGGCGACAATCAGCCCCAGCATTTT. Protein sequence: CASSAGTGDNQPQHF.